Below, 18 T cell receptor beta chains from the same sample are listed, as sequenced in a study of identical twins. MiXCR was run by TCRdb on the 5' RACE reads, yielding one entry per CDR3 protein. The sample holds 300,000 or so distinct CDR3 sequences, just under 9.5% seen once. This sample also appeared in a second study, on yellow fever vaccine responses in identical twins.

The sequencing input was CD8+ T cells sorted from blood. The receptors originated from a woman aged 18-30 years in good health.

The chain has TRBV4-1 and TRBJ2-1; TRBD2 agrees at 11 bases. The V gene's germline CDR1 is MGHRA and CDR2 YSYEKL. The CDR3 runs to 17 residues. After removal of 0 bases from V and 5 bases from J, the junction contained 6 bases not matched to a gene. CDR3 bases: TGCGCCAGCAGCCAAGATACGGGGACTAGCGGACACAATGAGCAGTTCTTC. Its translation: CASSQDTGTSGHNEQFF.

The rearrangement joins TRBV25-1 to TRBJ2-7, with no clear D. This CDR3 is 14 amino acids long. Germline-derived CDR1 and CDR2 are MGHDK and SYGVNS. V dropped 10 bases and J dropped 2 bases, with 18 bases sitting between them. The CDR3 loop is CATRTDTYPYEQYF. The DNA of the CDR3 is TGTGCCACCCGAACTGACACATACCCCTACGAGCAGTACTTC.

This clonotype was seen a few times. This chain links TRBV29-1 with TRBJ2-7; TRBD1 matches 8 bases. Germline values: CDR1 SQVTM, CDR2 ANQGSEA. Losses at the gene ends were 3 bases for V and 2 bases for J; bases not matched to a gene: 3. The CDR3 spans 13 residues. Here the CDR3 DNA reads TGCAGCGTTGAGGACAGGGAAACCTACGAGCAGTACTTC. It yields the protein CSVEDRETYEQYF.

The V call is TRBV28, the J call TRBJ2-2, with 8 bases fitting TRBD2. This CDR3 has 14 amino acids. V lost 9 bases and J lost 0; bases outside the gene matches: 3. Germline lookup yields CDR1 MDHEN and CDR2 SYDVKM. DNA for the CDR3: TGTGCCAGTAGCGGGACCACGAACACCGGGGAGCTGTTTTTT. It codes for CASSGTTNTGELFF.

The gene calls are TRBV11-1 and TRBJ2-5; 12 positions match TRBD1. J was trimmed by 0 bases and V by 4 bases; bases with no gene match: 9. CDR3 length: 18 amino acids. Looked up from germline, CDR1 is SGHAT and CDR2 is FQDESV (reference sequence). CDR3 amino acids: CASSSPPRDRGHQETQYF. The CDR3 coding sequence is TGTGCCAGCAGCTCCCCCCCTCGGGACAGGGGGCACCAAGAGACCCAGTACTTC.

The chain uses TRBV29-1 and TRBJ2-1; no definite D call. CDR1 is SQVTM, CDR2 ANQGSEA, per germline. The CDR3 is 12 amino acids. Trimming removed 6 bases at V and 7 bases at J, with 13 bases between. DNA for the CDR3: TGCAGCGTCCCCGTCCTAGAAAATGAGCAGTTCTTC. Translating gives CSVPVLENEQFF.

The chain couples TRBV6-2 or TRBV6-3 to TRBJ2-7; 10 nucleotides align to TRBD1. V lost 6 bases and J lost 6; bases outside the gene matches: 14. The CDR3 covers 16 residues. The germline gives CDR1 MNHEY, CDR2 SVGEGT. CDR3 in amino acids: CASSPRGTGAYSEQYF. Here the CDR3 DNA reads TGTGCCAGCAGCCCACGGGGGACAGGGGCGTACTCCGAGCAGTACTTC.

The J gene is TRBJ1-1, the V gene TRBV12-5, with D unresolved. This CDR3 region has 11 residues. In germline, CDR1 is LGHNT, CDR2 FRNRAP. Deletions cut 7 bases from V and 2 bases from J, with 5 bases between. CDR3 amino acids: CASATNTEAFF. Written as DNA, the CDR3 is TGTGCTAGTGCCACCAACACTGAAGCTTTCTTT.

The gene calls are TRBV24-1 and TRBJ2-1; D not certain. This CDR3 contains 13 residues. Trimming shortened V by 1 base and J by 9 bases, and 9 bases separated the two germline ends. From germline, CDR1 is KGHDR and CDR2 SFDVKD. The CDR3 DNA follows: TGTGCCACCAGTGATTTAAGGGATAGTGAGCAGTTCTTC. It yields the protein CATSDLRDSEQFF.

The sample holds many counts of this clonotype. This chain joins TRBV7-9 and TRBJ2-7; D is possibly TRBD1 (6 bases). Deletions cut 5 bases from V and 7 bases from J, with 15 bases between. Germline CDR1 reads SEHNR; CDR2 reads FQNEAQ (reference sequence). The CDR3 consists of 13 residues. CDR3 DNA: TGTGCCAGCAGCCCTACAGGGTCAGTGGAGCAGTACTTC. Its protein product is CASSPTGSVEQYF. The full variable domain, its missing parts supplied by reference TRBV7-9 and TRBJ2-7, is DTGVSQNPRHKITKRGQNVTFRCDPISEHNRLYWYRQTLGQGPEFLTYFQNEAQLEKSRLLSDRFSAERPKGSFSTLEIQRTEQGDSAMYLCASSPTGSVEQYFGPGTRLTVT.

The chain has TRBV2 and TRBJ2-7, with D unclear. The CDR3 consists of 14 residues. The V gene's germline CDR1 is SNHLY and CDR2 FYNNEI. The ends were cut back, 1 base at V and 4 bases at J, with 11 bases in the middle. In DNA, the CDR3 is TGTGCCAGCAGTGAAGGGGGAATTCGGTACGAGCAGTACTTC. It codes for CASSEGGIRYEQYF.

This clonotype was detected only a few times. The J gene is TRBJ1-1, the V gene TRBV3-1; perhaps TRBD1 as D (6 bases). Germline V lookup: CDR1 LGHDT, CDR2 YNNKEL (reference sequence). The CDR3 is 14 amino acids. V was shortened by 6 bases and J by 5 bases, with 16 bases between the two germline ends. The CDR3 region has the DNA TGTGCCAGCAGGACCGGGGACACCTTTACTGAAGCTTTCTTT. This gives the protein CASRTGDTFTEAFF.

This clonotype was picked up many times. The rearrangement uses TRBV10-1 and TRBJ2-1, with TRBD2 identical over 13 bases. V shed 5 bases and J 8 bases; nucleotides not matched to a gene: 6. This CDR3 has 15 amino acids. Per the germline V gene, CDR1 is WNHNN and CDR2 is SYGVQD (reference sequence). The CDR3, as DNA: TGCGCCAGCAGTAGGACTAGCGGGAGCAGTGATGAGCAGTTCTTC. Translated: CASSRTSGSSDEQFF.

In its sample, this clonotype was seen many times. The J gene is TRBJ2-5, the V gene TRBV7-2, with D possibly TRBD2 on 6 matching bases. The V end was cut by 5 bases, the J end by 5 bases, with 18 bases between. The CDR3 has 15 amino acids. Looked up from germline, CDR1 is SGHTA and CDR2 is FQGNSA. The CDR3: CASSRGLSIRETQYF. CDR3 DNA sequence: TGTGCCAGCAGCAGGGGACTCTCGATACGGGAGACCCAGTACTTC.

This clonotype has a count of ten or more. The rearrangement joins TRBV20-1 to TRBJ2-2; TRBD2 aligns across 7 bases. The CDR3 has 12 amino acids. The germline CDR1 and CDR2 sequences are DFQATT and SNEGSKA (reference sequence). Trimming at V came to 7 bases and at J to 1 base, leaving 0 bases not matched to a gene. The CDR3 spells CSGEGNTGELFF. As DNA, the CDR3 is TGCAGTGGGGAGGGGAACACCGGGGAGCTGTTTTTT.

The table lists this clonotype with many counts. This sequence joins TRBV7-9 and TRBJ2-1; 10 bases map to TRBD2. Germline lookup yields CDR1 SEHNR and CDR2 FQNEAQ (reference sequence). This CDR3 has 16 amino acids. V shed 4 bases, J shed 8 bases, and the junction held 11 bases outside the gene matches. This CDR3 is CASSSIGLAGDDEQFF. The CDR3, as DNA: TGTGCCAGCAGCTCAATTGGGCTAGCGGGAGATGATGAGCAGTTCTTC.

This clonotype has a count of ten or more. This chain connects TRBV29-1 to TRBJ1-4; 10 bases are a match to TRBD1. Losses at the gene ends were 6 bases for V and 2 bases for J; bases not matched to a gene: 9. The germline CDR1 and CDR2 sequences are SQVTM and ANQGSEA. The CDR3 contains 16 residues. The CDR3 nucleotides are TGCAGCGTCGGTCCCGGGACAGGGGCCACTAATGAAAAACTGTTTTTT. This gives the protein CSVGPGTGATNEKLFF.

This chain joins TRBV19 and TRBJ2-7, with D perhaps matching TRBD1 or TRBD2 (5 bases each). Per the germline V gene, CDR1 is LNHDA and CDR2 is SQIVND (reference sequence). This CDR3 has 15 residues. With 6 bases removed from V and 5 bases from J, the gap between germline ends came to 20 bases. CDR3 sequence reads: CASSLGTPSFDEQYF. CDR3 DNA sequence: TGTGCCAGTAGCCTAGGGACCCCTTCCTTCGACGAGCAGTACTTC.